This T cell receptor (beta chain) was found in a study of CD8+ T cells in alopecia areata. Cell sorting was applied to PBMCs, and CD4+ and CD8+ T cells were collected. The CDR3 spans 16 residues. Germline CDR1 reads MNHEY; CDR2 reads SMNVEV (reference sequence). The V end lost 6 bases, the J end lost 2 bases, and 20 bases lay between the germline ends. Comments on this clone: Its antigen is as yet unknown.

Extracted from the samples, RNA was reverse transcribed into cDNA to serve as the sequencing template. TCRdb's table, derived via immunoSEQ multiplex PCR, lists solely in-frame clones and lacks some. The sample includes fewer than 150,000 clones, about two fifths of them seen just once. Study conclusions and caveats: Scalp sequencing also captures normal skin's resident alphabeta T cells. Relative to mice, TCR sharing across patients was less clear, a difference possibly HLA-related.

The TCR sequence derives from a human donor with alopecia areata. The source material was CD4+ T cells sorted from blood. V gene TRBV27 combines with J gene TRBJ2-7; D remains ambiguous. CDR3 in amino acids: CASRPPLGRSTYEQYF. The CDR3 nucleotides are TGTGCCAGCAGACCCCCCTTGGGCAGATCGACCTACGAGCAGTACTTC.